Listed here are 17 T cell receptor beta chains from one sample, sequenced in a study of early T cells in non-severe SARS-CoV-2 infection. TCRdb re-analysed the 5' RACE reads in MiXCR, keeping a single row per CDR3 protein. The data contain about 83,000 distinct CDR3 sequences, around 9.3% of them singletons. The source material was whole blood, sampled at baseline. The source of these receptors is an adult who was a healthcare worker with PCR-confirmed SARS-CoV-2 infection or an uninfected control (not recorded which).

This clonotype was counted a few times. The CDR3 nucleotides read TGCAGTGCTAGGAAGGGGACTAGTCCGCACGAGCAGTACTTC. Its translation: CSARKGTSPHEQYF. V and J are TRBV20-1 and TRBJ2-7, with 8 positions matching TRBD2. Trimming at V came to 3 bases and at J to 5 bases, leaving 9 bases not matched to a gene. The CDR3 is made up of 14 amino acids. Germline V gene data show CDR1 as DFQATT and CDR2 as SNEGSKA (reference sequence).

This clonotype has a count of ten or more. This chain connects TRBV6-6 to TRBJ2-5; 13 nucleotides line up with TRBD2. The CDR3 runs to 18 residues. Germline V gives CDR1 MNHNY, CDR2 SVGAGI (reference sequence). V lost 7 bases to trimming and J lost 2 bases; unmatched junction nucleotides: 13. CDR3 sequence (DNA): TGTGCCAGCATGCATATACCGGGACTAGCGGGAAGTCAAGAGACCCAGTACTTC. Its translation is CASMHIPGLAGSQETQYF.

V gene TRBV7-3 combines with J gene TRBJ1-6; a possible D gene is TRBD1 (5 bases). The CDR3 sequence is 14 residues long. CDR1 SGHTA and CDR2 FQGTGA come from the germline V gene. Trimming shortened V by 5 bases and J by 7 bases, and 12 bases separated the two germline ends. The CDR3 spells CASSAGTKNSPLHF. The CDR3 bases are TGTGCCAGCAGCGCTGGGACGAAGAATTCACCCCTCCACTTT.

This chain connects TRBV28 to TRBJ2-2, with D perhaps TRBD1 (6 bases). CDR3 size: 18 residues. V lost 2 bases and J lost 4, with 20 bases in between. CDR1 and CDR2 from the germline V gene are MDHEN and SYDVKM. The CDR3 here is CASSLLHRDTTSTGELFF. The CDR3 DNA reads as TGTGCCAGCAGTTTACTCCACCGGGACACCACTTCCACCGGGGAGCTGTTTTTT.

This clonotype was seen only a few times. Here the CDR3 reads CASSFLVGELFF. As DNA, the CDR3 is TGTGCCAGCAGTTTCCTAGTCGGTGAGCTGTTTTTT. V gene TRBV28 combines with J gene TRBJ2-2, with unresolved D. The ends were cut back, 3 bases at V and 11 bases at J, with 10 bases in the middle. The CDR3 totals 12 residues. From germline, CDR1 is MDHEN and CDR2 SYDVKM.

This clonotype was seen only a few times. The rearrangement links TRBV2 to TRBJ2-1; tentative D call: TRBD1 (6 bases). CDR3 length: 13 residues. Germline V lookup: CDR1 SNHLY, CDR2 FYNNEI. Trimming pared 7 bases from V and 4 bases from J, leaving 11 bases between. The CDR3 sequence: CASNHRVYNEQFF. CDR3 nucleotide sequence: TGTGCCAGCAATCACAGGGTTTACAATGAGCAGTTCTTC.

This clonotype occurred a few times. Sequence at one end of the junction differs from germline and may be a read error. This rearrangement joins TRBV29-1 to TRBJ2-1; D is possibly TRBD1 (5 bases). Germline V lookup: CDR1 SQVTM, CDR2 ANQGSEA. The CDR3 consists of 12 residues. In nucleotides, the CDR3 is TGCAGCCTTGAGGACAACTACAATGAGCAGTTCTTC. It translates to CSLEDNYNEQFF.

A few counts support this clonotype. The chain is built from TRBV19 and TRBJ2-5; TRBD2 agrees at 7 bases. The CDR3 consists of 14 residues. In germline, CDR1 is LNHDA, CDR2 SQIVND (reference sequence). V lost 9 bases, J lost 5 bases, and 12 bases stayed unmatched. In nucleotides, the CDR3 is TGTGCCAGCGCTAATGGCGGGAGTGACGAGACCCAGTACTTC. It yields the protein CASANGGSDETQYF. Supplemented by reference TRBV19 and TRBJ2-5, the full variable domain reads DGGITQSPKYLFRKEGQNVTLSCEQNLNHDAMYWYRQDPGQGLRLIYYSQIVNDFQKGDIAEGYSVSREKKESFPLTVTSAQKNPTAFYLCASANGGSDETQYFGPGTRLLVL.

There are many counts of this clonotype. This rearrangement joins TRBV7-9 to TRBJ1-1; D not certain. Germline-derived CDR1 and CDR2 are SEHNR and FQNEAQ (reference sequence). With 1 base removed from V and 6 bases from J, the gap between germline ends came to 6 bases. The CDR3 has 12 residues. CDR3 residues: CASSLGEAEAFF. CDR3 nucleotides: TGTGCCAGCAGCTTAGGGGAGGCTGAAGCTTTCTTT.

This clonotype was counted ten times or more. V gene TRBV20-1 combines with J gene TRBJ1-1, with D possibly being TRBD1 (6 bases). CDR3 length equals 15 residues. Trimming left V 3 bases short and J 1 base short, with 15 bases between. The V gene's germline CDR1 is DFQATT and CDR2 SNEGSKA (reference sequence). The CDR3 sequence is CSASMATGWNTEAFF. The DNA for the CDR3 is TGCAGTGCTAGTATGGCGACAGGATGGAACACTGAAGCTTTCTTT.

The table lists this clonotype with a few counts. V gene TRBV2 combines with J gene TRBJ2-3, with a weak D call TRBD2 (5 bases). This CDR3 region has 16 residues. The ends were cut back, 2 bases at V and 2 bases at J, with 14 bases in the middle. Germline CDR1 SNHLY, CDR2 FYNNEI. The CDR3 is CASSEKRVAITDTQYF. The DNA of the CDR3 is TGTGCCAGCAGTGAAAAGAGAGTAGCGATCACAGATACGCAGTATTTT. Combining the CDR3 with reference TRBV2 and TRBJ2-3 gives the whole variable domain EPEVTQTPSHQVTQMGQEVILRCVPISNHLYFYWYRQILGQKVEFLVSFYNNEISEKSEIFDDQFSVERPDGSNFTLKIRSTKLEDSAMYFCASSEKRVAITDTQYFGPGTRLTVL.

The V gene is TRBV5-1, the J gene TRBJ2-2; D is possibly TRBD2 (6 bases). The CDR3 consists of 15 residues. Germline assignment: CDR1 SGHRS and CDR2 YFSETQ. Between the trimmed V and J ends, which lost 7 bases and 0 bases, there was a span of 13 bases. This chain's CDR3 is CASVPGLPNTGELFF. The CDR3 DNA follows: TGCGCCAGCGTACCGGGACTCCCGAACACCGGGGAGCTGTTTTTT.

The chain combines TRBV5-1 with TRBJ2-1; possible D gene TRBD2, 6 bases. Trimming took off 3 bases at V and 5 bases at J, with 9 bases between the two ends. The CDR3 length is 13 residues. Germline V CDR1 and CDR2: SGHRS, YFSETQ. The DNA of the CDR3 is TGCGCCAGCAGCTCGGGACTGGACAATGAGCAGTTCTTC. This sequence encodes CASSSGLDNEQFF.

J is TRBJ2-1 and V is TRBV7-9, with unresolved D. Trimming left V 5 bases short and J 5 bases short, with 13 bases between. This CDR3 spans 14 amino acids. Looked up from germline, CDR1 is SEHNR and CDR2 is FQNEAQ (reference sequence). The CDR3 sequence is CASSPEWPDNEQFF. Here the CDR3 DNA reads TGTGCCAGCAGCCCGGAGTGGCCGGACAATGAGCAGTTCTTC.

This clonotype came up many times. The rearrangement joins TRBV4-1 to TRBJ2-3; 7 bases are a match to TRBD1. V lost 4 bases and J lost 0; bases outside the gene matches: 7. The CDR3 loop spans 16 amino acids. CDR1 is MGHRA and CDR2 is YSYEKL in the germline V gene. The DNA of the CDR3 is TGCGCCAGCAGCCTGCGACAGGGCCTTAGCACAGATACGCAGTATTTT. Translated, it gives CASSLRQGLSTDTQYF.

The sample holds a few counts of this clonotype. The chain carries TRBV20-1 and TRBJ2-3; D is perhaps TRBD2 (6 bases). This CDR3 comprises 15 residues. Germline V gene sequence: CDR1 DFQATT, CDR2 SNEGSKA (reference sequence). V was shortened by 0 bases and J by 4 bases, with 14 bases between the two germline ends. CDR3: CSARDTWTGADTQYF. The CDR3 DNA reads as TGCAGTGCTAGAGATACGTGGACGGGAGCAGATACGCAGTATTTT.

This clonotype showed up just a few times. This rearrangement joins TRBV10-3 to TRBJ1-2; unclear D gene. Trimming shortened V by 6 bases and J by 4 bases, and 9 bases separated the two germline ends. The CDR3 sequence is 12 residues long. CDR1 is ENHRY and CDR2 is SYGVKD in the germline V gene. As DNA, the CDR3 is TGTGCCATCAGCTTGGACGGCTATGGCTACACCTTC. Translation: CAISLDGYGYTF.